The clone carrying this TCR beta chain came up a few times. Antigen unknown. The sample originates from a study of T-cell memory formation after mild COVID-19. For the study at large: Among the donors, TCR clusters were largely specific to each donor. Study-level results: Shrinking CD4+ clones resided mostly in CM and EM, and CD8+ ones in EMRA.

In TCRdb, the 5' RACE reads were re-called with MiXCR into one record per CDR3 protein. The table records around 300,000 distinct CDR3 sequences, about an eighth of them present only once. Germline loops: CDR1 SGDLS, CDR2 YYNGEE. V lost 4 bases, J lost 0 bases, and 8 bases lay in between. This CDR3 has 13 residues. This rearrangement joins TRBV9 to TRBJ2-7; D ambiguous. Sequencing used PBMCs or a T cell subset sorted from them (not recorded which). The receptor was derived from a man aged 18-30 years who had mild COVID-19 (a few samples of this study predate the infection). Cell type and time point are not known. DNA for the CDR3: TGTGCCAGCAGCTCCCCCGACTCCTACGAGCAGTACTTC. Translating gives CASSSPDSYEQYF.